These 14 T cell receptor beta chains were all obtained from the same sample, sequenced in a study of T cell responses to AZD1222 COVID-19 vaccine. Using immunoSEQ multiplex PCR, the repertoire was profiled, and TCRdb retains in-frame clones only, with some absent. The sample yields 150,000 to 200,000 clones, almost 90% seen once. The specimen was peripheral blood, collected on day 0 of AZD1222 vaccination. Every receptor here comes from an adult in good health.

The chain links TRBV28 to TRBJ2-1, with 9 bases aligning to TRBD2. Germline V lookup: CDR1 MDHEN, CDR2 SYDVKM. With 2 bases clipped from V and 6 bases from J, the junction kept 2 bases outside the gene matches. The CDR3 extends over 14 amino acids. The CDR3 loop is CASSLAGGTNEQFF. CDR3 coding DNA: TGTGCCAGCAGTTTAGCGGGAGGGACCAATGAGCAGTTCTTC.

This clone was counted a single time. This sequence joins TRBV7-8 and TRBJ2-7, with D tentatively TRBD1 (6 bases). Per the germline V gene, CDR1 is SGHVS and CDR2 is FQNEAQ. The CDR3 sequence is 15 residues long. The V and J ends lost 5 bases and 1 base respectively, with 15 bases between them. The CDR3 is CASSRSGTKSYEQYF. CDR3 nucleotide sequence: TGTGCCAGCAGCCGATCCGGGACAAAGTCCTACGAGCAGTACTTC.

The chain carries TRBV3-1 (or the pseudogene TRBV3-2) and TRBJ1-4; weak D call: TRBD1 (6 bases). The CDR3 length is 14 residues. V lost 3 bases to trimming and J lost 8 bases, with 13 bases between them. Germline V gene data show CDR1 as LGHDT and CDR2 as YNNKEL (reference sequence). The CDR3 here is CASSQLGGDEKLFF. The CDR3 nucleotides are TGTGCCAGCAGCCAGTTGGGGGGCGACGAAAAACTGTTTTTT.

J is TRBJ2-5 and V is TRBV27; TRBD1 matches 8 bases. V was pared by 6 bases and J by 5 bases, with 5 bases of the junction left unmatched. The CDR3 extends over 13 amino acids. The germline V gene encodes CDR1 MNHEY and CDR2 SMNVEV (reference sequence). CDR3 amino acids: CASRMDRAETQYF. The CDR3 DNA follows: TGTGCCAGCAGGATGGACAGGGCGGAGACCCAGTACTTC.

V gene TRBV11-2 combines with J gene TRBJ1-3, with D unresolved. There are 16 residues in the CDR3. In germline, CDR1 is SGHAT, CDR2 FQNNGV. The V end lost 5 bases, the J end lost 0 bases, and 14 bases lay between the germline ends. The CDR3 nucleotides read TGTGCCAGCAGCCCCCAGGTTTCCAACTCTGGAAACACCATATATTTT. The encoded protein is CASSPQVSNSGNTIYF.

The CDR3 DNA sequence: TGTGCCAGCAGCCCCCACGCGGGAGGGCAATCCGGGGAGCTGTTTTTT. This codes for CASSPHAGGQSGELFF. The J gene is TRBJ2-2, the V gene TRBV7-2; 9 bases are a match to TRBD2. Germline V gene data show CDR1 as SGHTA and CDR2 as FQGNSA. V gave up 5 bases and J gave up 6 bases; unmatched junction bases: 10. This CDR3 is 16 amino acids long.

This chain's CDR3 is CASSLGGQFSGNTIYF. In nucleotides, the CDR3 is TGTGCCAGCAGCTTAGGGGGACAGTTCTCTGGAAACACCATATATTTT. The rearrangement joins TRBV11-2 to TRBJ1-3; 7 nucleotides agree with TRBD1. CDR3 size: 16 residues. Losses at the gene ends were 1 base for V and 0 bases for J; bases not matched to a gene: 3. Looked up from germline, CDR1 is SGHAT and CDR2 is FQNNGV.

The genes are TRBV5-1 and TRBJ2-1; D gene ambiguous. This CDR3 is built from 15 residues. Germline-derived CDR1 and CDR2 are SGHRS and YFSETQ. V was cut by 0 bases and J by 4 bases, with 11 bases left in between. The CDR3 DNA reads TGCGCCAGCAGCTTGGGTGTCCAGATATACAATGAGCAGTTCTTC. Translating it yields CASSLGVQIYNEQFF.

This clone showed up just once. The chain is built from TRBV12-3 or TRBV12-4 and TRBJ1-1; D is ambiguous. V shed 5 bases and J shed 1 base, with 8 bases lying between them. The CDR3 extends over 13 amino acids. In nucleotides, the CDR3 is TGTGCCAGCAGTCTCCACCAGAACACTGAAGCTTTCTTT. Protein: CASSLHQNTEAFF.

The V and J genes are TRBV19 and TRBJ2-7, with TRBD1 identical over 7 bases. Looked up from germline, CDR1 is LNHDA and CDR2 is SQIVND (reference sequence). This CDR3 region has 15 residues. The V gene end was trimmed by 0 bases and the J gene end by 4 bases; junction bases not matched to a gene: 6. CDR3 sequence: CASSIDATGAYEQYF. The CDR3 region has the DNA TGTGCCAGTAGTATAGATGCCACAGGGGCGTACGAGCAGTACTTC.

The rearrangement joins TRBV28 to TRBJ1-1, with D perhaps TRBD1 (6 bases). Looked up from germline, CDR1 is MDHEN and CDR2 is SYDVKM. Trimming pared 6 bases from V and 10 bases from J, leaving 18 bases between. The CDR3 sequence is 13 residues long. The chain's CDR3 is CASSLDRLNAAFF. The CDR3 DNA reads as TGTGCCAGCAGCTTAGACAGGTTGAATGCAGCTTTCTTT. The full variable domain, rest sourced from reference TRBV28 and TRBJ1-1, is DVKVTQSSRYLVKRTGEKVFLECVQDMDHENMFWYRQDPGLGLRLIYFSYDVKMKEKGDIPEGYSVSREKKERFSLILESASTNQTSMYLCASSLDRLNAAFFGQGTRLTVV.

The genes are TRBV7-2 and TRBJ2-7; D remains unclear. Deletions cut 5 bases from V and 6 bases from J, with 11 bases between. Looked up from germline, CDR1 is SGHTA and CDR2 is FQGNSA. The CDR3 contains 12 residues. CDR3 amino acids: CASSKTFTEQYF. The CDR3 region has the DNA TGTGCCAGCAGCAAGACATTCACCGAGCAGTACTTC.

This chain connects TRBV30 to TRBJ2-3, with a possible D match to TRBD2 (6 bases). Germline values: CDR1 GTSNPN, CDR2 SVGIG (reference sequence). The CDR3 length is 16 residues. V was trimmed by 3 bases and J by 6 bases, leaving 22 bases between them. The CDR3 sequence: CAWSYPRLGVADTQYF. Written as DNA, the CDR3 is TGTGCCTGGAGCTATCCGAGACTAGGGGTGGCGGATACGCAGTATTTT.

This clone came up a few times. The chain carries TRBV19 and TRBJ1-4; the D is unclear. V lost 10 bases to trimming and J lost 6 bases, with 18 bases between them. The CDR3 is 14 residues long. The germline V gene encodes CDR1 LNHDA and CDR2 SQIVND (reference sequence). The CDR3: CATEDLGVDEKLFF. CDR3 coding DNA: TGTGCCACCGAAGACCTTGGGGTTGATGAAAAACTGTTTTTT.